The 18 T cell receptor beta chains in this list originate from one sample, sequenced in a study of early T cells in non-severe SARS-CoV-2 infection. TCRdb reprocessed the 5' RACE reads with MiXCR, giving one entry per CDR3 protein. This table has just under 90,000 distinct CDR3 sequences, approximately 15% appearing once. Sequenced sample: whole blood. The origin of the receptors is an adult who was a healthcare worker with PCR-confirmed SARS-CoV-2 infection or an uninfected control (not recorded which).

This chain connects TRBV7-9 to TRBJ2-1, with D possibly being TRBD2 (6 bases). The CDR3 covers 15 residues. The V end lost 1 base, the J end lost 6 bases, and 13 bases lay between the germline ends. The germline CDR1 and CDR2 sequences are SEHNR and FQNEAQ (reference sequence). CDR3 protein: CASSLVAEGRNEQFF. DNA for the CDR3: TGTGCCAGCAGCTTAGTCGCGGAGGGTCGCAATGAGCAGTTCTTC.

V usage is TRBV6-1 and J usage is TRBJ1-5; a possible D gene is TRBD1 (5 bases). Germline V gives CDR1 MNHNS, CDR2 SASEGT. The V end lost 0 bases, the J end lost 8 bases, and 17 bases lay between the germline ends. This CDR3 has 16 residues. CDR3 sequence: CASSEARQRYREPQHF. In DNA form, the CDR3 reads TGTGCCAGCAGTGAAGCAAGACAGCGGTACCGGGAGCCCCAGCATTTT.

This chain connects TRBV6-5 to TRBJ1-5, with D uncertain. In germline, CDR1 is MNHEY, CDR2 SVGAGI. The CDR3 extends over 14 amino acids. Trimming shortened V by 0 bases and J by 8 bases, and 11 bases separated the two germline ends. The CDR3 protein is CASSYSSRYEPQHF. The CDR3 coding sequence is TGTGCCAGCAGTTACTCCAGCCGGTACGAGCCCCAGCATTTT.

V is TRBV6-5 and J is TRBJ1-2; weak D call: TRBD1 (5 bases). Germline assignment: CDR1 MNHEY and CDR2 SVGAGI. V was clipped by 6 bases and J by 4 bases, with 12 bases between them. The CDR3 totals 13 residues. DNA of the CDR3: TGTGCCAGCAGCCGAACAGGCCGCTATGGCTACACCTTC. This translates into CASSRTGRYGYTF.

This chain links TRBV29-1 with TRBJ2-2, with a tentative D call TRBD1 (5 bases). Germline V gene data show CDR1 as SQVTM and CDR2 as ANQGSEA. V was clipped by 4 bases and J by 4 bases, with 13 bases between them. The CDR3 is made up of 14 amino acids. The CDR3 DNA reads TGCAGCGTTGGGGAACAGGAGATCACCGGGGAGCTGTTTTTT. Its protein product is CSVGEQEITGELFF.

The genes are TRBV28 and TRBJ1-6; TRBD1 is a possible D gene (6 bases). Germline CDR1 and CDR2: MDHEN and SYDVKM. The CDR3 length is 13 residues. Trimming left V 8 bases short and J 9 bases short, with 14 bases between. The CDR3 sequence is CASYPGGGSPLHF. DNA for the CDR3: TGTGCCAGCTATCCGGGGGGCGGTTCACCCCTCCACTTT.

Only a few counts were recorded for this clonotype. The rearrangement uses TRBV3-1 and TRBJ1-5; possibly TRBD1 for D (5 bases). The CDR3 loop spans 16 amino acids. Germline V gene data show CDR1 as LGHDT and CDR2 as YNNKEL (reference sequence). V was shortened by 4 bases and J by 4 bases, with 17 bases between the two germline ends. CDR3 DNA sequence: TGTGCCAGCAGCCCCCTCGAACAGGACTTAAATCAGCCCCAGCATTTT. Protein sequence: CASSPLEQDLNQPQHF.

This clonotype occurred a few times. The chain joins TRBV7-3 to TRBJ1-2; TRBD1 might be the D (6 bases). The V end lost 3 bases, the J end lost 4 bases, and 15 bases lay between the germline ends. CDR1 is SGHTA and CDR2 is FQGTGA in the germline V gene. This CDR3 region has 15 residues. The CDR3 nucleotides are TGTGCCAGCAGCTTCATCGGGGACACAGCCTATGGCTACACCTTC. It codes for CASSFIGDTAYGYTF. Supplemented by reference TRBV7-3 and TRBJ1-2, the full variable domain reads GAGVSQTPSNKVTEKGKYVELRCDPISGHTALYWYRQSLGQGPEFLIYFQGTGAADDSGLPNDRFFAVRPEGSVSTLKIQRTERGDSAVYLCASSFIGDTAYGYTFGSGTRLTVV.

This rearrangement joins TRBV9 to TRBJ2-7; TRBD1 is a possible D gene (6 bases). CDR1 and CDR2 (germline): SGDLS, YYNGEE. The CDR3 length is 15 residues. Trimming pared 2 bases from V and 0 bases from J, leaving 12 bases between. This chain's CDR3 is CASSVSSGVSYEQYF. The DNA for the CDR3 is TGTGCCAGCAGCGTTTCGTCAGGGGTCTCCTACGAGCAGTACTTC.

This clonotype has a handful of counts. This chain uses TRBV5-1 with TRBJ1-3; D unresolved. The CDR3 is 15 amino acids. V was shortened by 4 bases and J by 0 bases, with 11 bases between the two germline ends. Germline loops: CDR1 SGHRS, CDR2 YFSETQ. The CDR3 DNA reads TGCGCCAGCAGCATCCAGGCCGACTCTGGAAACACCATATATTTT. Amino acids: CASSIQADSGNTIYF.

The rearrangement links TRBV6-1 to TRBJ2-6; D is tentatively TRBD1 or TRBD2 (5 bases each). Germline V gene lookup returns CDR1 MNHNS and CDR2 SASEGT. Trimming stripped 8 bases from V and 0 bases from J, with 14 bases between. The CDR3 contains 16 residues. The CDR3 here is CASGTEESSGANVLTF. The CDR3 bases are TGTGCCAGCGGGACGGAGGAGAGCTCTGGGGCCAACGTCCTGACTTTC.

The rearrangement uses TRBV7-8 and TRBJ1-5; weak D call: TRBD1 (5 bases). Germline CDR1 reads SGHVS; CDR2 reads FQNEAQ. Trimming took 5 bases from V and 1 from J, leaving 15 bases between them. CDR3 length: 16 residues. Here the CDR3 reads CASSPLGGASNQPQHF. CDR3 bases: TGTGCCAGCAGCCCGCTAGGCGGGGCGAGCAATCAGCCCCAGCATTTT.

This clonotype was observed a handful of times. The V gene is TRBV7-9, the J gene TRBJ2-2; 8 bases are a match to TRBD2. The CDR3 is 14 amino acids. Germline loops: CDR1 SEHNR, CDR2 FQNEAQ (reference sequence). The junction had 3 bases not matched to a gene; V was cut back by 1 base and J by 8 bases. CDR3 amino acids: CASSLGAGVGELFF. The CDR3 bases are TGTGCCAGCAGCTTAGGAGCGGGAGTTGGGGAGCTGTTTTTT.

This clonotype was counted many times. The chain is built from TRBV7-8 and TRBJ2-3; D may be TRBD2 (6 bases). Trimming stripped 2 bases from V and 0 bases from J, with 9 bases between. The CDR3 sequence is 15 residues long. Per germline, CDR1 SGHVS and CDR2 FQNEAQ. This CDR3 is CASSLREISTDTQYF. For the CDR3, the DNA is TGTGCCAGCAGCTTACGGGAGATTAGCACAGATACGCAGTATTTT.

This chain joins TRBV2 and TRBJ1-4; D remains unclear. Germline V CDR1 and CDR2: SNHLY, FYNNEI. The CDR3 is 14 amino acids. The germline V and J ends were trimmed by 7 bases and 0 bases, with 9 bases remaining between them. CDR3 DNA sequence: TGTGCCAGCAAACAGATTGCAACTAATGAAAAACTGTTTTTT. The encoded protein is CASKQIATNEKLFF.

CDR3: CASSEEFSVETQYF. The DNA for the CDR3 is TGTGCCAGCAGTGAAGAGTTTTCGGTGGAGACCCAGTACTTC. V usage is TRBV6-1 and J usage is TRBJ2-5; no clear D gene. The CDR3 totals 14 residues. Trimming stripped 1 base from V and 5 bases from J, with 11 bases between. The germline CDR1 and CDR2 sequences are MNHNS and SASEGT.

This clonotype was detected only a few times. The rearrangement links TRBV2 to TRBJ2-7, with 11 bases matching TRBD1. V dropped 8 bases and J dropped 4; count of bases not matched to a gene: 10. This CDR3 region has 15 residues. From germline, CDR1 is SNHLY and CDR2 FYNNEI. CDR3 sequence: CASRLTGTGGYEQYF. CDR3 sequence (DNA): TGTGCCAGCCGACTAACCGGGACAGGGGGTTACGAGCAGTACTTC. The full variable domain, in which reference TRBV2 and TRBJ2-7 provide the parts outside the CDR3, is EPEVTQTPSHQVTQMGQEVILRCVPISNHLYFYWYRQILGQKVEFLVSFYNNEISEKSEIFDDQFSVERPDGSNFTLKIRSTKLEDSAMYFCASRLTGTGGYEQYFGPGTRLTVT.

This clonotype was picked up a small number of times. The chain is built from TRBV5-1 and TRBJ1-1, with TRBD1 matching 7 bases. Germline CDR1 is SGHRS and CDR2 is YFSETQ. CDR3 length: 15 amino acids. J was trimmed by 1 base and V by 4 bases; bases with no gene match: 7. Here the CDR3 reads CASSARQGANTEAFF. The DNA for the CDR3 is TGCGCCAGCAGCGCTAGACAGGGAGCGAACACTGAAGCTTTCTTT. The variable domain in full, with the rest retrieved from reference TRBV5-1 and TRBJ1-1, is KAGVTQTPRYLIKTRGQQVTLSCSPISGHRSVSWYQQTPGQGLQFLFEYFSETQRNKGNFPGRFSGRQFSNSRSEMNVSTLELGDSALYLCASSARQGANTEAFFGQGTRLTVV.